The clone carrying this T cell receptor beta chain turned up a few times. Its antigen is not identified. The data stem from a study of beta chain features in type 1 diabetes. Study at large: Researchers looked at fewer than 110 million sorted cells across all samples.

V shed 5 bases and J 3 bases; nucleotides not matched to a gene: 7. Germline loops: CDR1 SGHVS, CDR2 FQNEAQ. This CDR3 has 16 residues. Investigators reverse transcribed all isolated RNA, so they sequenced expressed TCRB transcripts. Only in-frame clones appear in the TCRdb table, and some are missing; sequencing was by immunoSEQ multiplex PCR. This sample has 130,000 to 150,000 clones, with about 10% found just once. Study outcomes and limitations: A greater similarity of naive, central memory and Treg TCRB repertoires was seen among patients than among healthy donors.

The chain employs TRBV7-8 and TRBJ2-2, with TRBD1 identical over 9 bases. The sequencing input was central memory CD4+ T cells from blood. This sequence originates from a man aged 18 to 29 in good health. CDR3 protein: CASSLRTGADTGELFF. CDR3 DNA sequence: TGTGCCAGCAGCCTCCGGACAGGGGCTGACACCGGGGAGCTGTTTTTT.